This T cell receptor beta chain originates from a study of blood T cell repertoires in COVID-19 (dated by TCRdb to about 2020). The study in broad terms: The collaborator samples originated in the United States, Italy and Spain and spanned the acute and convalescent phases of COVID-19. The material from the prospective study consisted of cDNA or gDNA derived from T cells, B-cell-depleted T cells, or PBMCs. Subjects who had been exposed to COVID-19, were actively infected with it, or had recovered from it provided the deeply sampled blood TCRbeta repertoires that made up the dataset. The repertoires were released in a freely available public database intended as a resource for research on the immune response to SARS-CoV-2. Samples were obtained from the ongoing ImmuneRACE study (first 160 participants) and from about 1,300 subjects provided by 6 global collaborators. Nearly every sample came with metadata listing a de-identified subject ID, COVID-19 status, age in years and sex. HLA class I and class II types, where available, came from metadata supplied by the sample provider rather than from assay-based typing.

Measured from the cysteine to the phenylalanine, the CDR3 is 15 residues long. Just CDR3 DNA is preserved here, 45 bases in frame from base 1. The germline V gene yields MDHEN for CDR1 and SYDVKM for CDR2. For this chain, trimming is 7 bases at the V end and 3 bases at the J end, and the number of junction bases without a gene match is 8. Comments on this clone: What antigen it recognizes has not been identified. No base quality information exists; no much larger clone differs at one position.

The immunoSEQ Assay, a bias-controlled multiplex PCR, was used to amplify TCRbeta CDR3 regions from genomic DNA. As for the original processing: The number of nucleated cells in each sample was estimated from the amplification of reference gene primers within the assay. To quantify the absolute abundance of each unique TCRbeta CDR3 rearrangement, sequence reads were collapsed and filtered. For each sample, productive Simpson clonality was calculated by taking the square root of Simpson's diversity index across productive rearrangements. Not all clones reach the TCRdb copy of this immuneACCESS table, which keeps in-frame sequences only. Checked studies attribute under half of the gap to unresolved V genes and leave the rest unexplained. For V, J and clone size, that table is used; D and trimming come from the DNA. The sample records about 470,000 clones, 75% to 90% of which are singletons. The ten largest make up around 0.7% of the sample.

In the prospective study, participants were about 18 to 90 years old, resided in about 25 geographic areas of the United States, and were enrolled through a virtual design. To assign participants to cohorts, the prospective study relied on clinical history that participants themselves reported in a screening survey and a study questionnaire. For ImmuneRACE Cohort 3, a participant was defined as recovered based on two consecutive negative NP/OP PCR tests, clearance by a healthcare professional, or resolution of symptoms. In the prospective study, mobile phlebotomists collected whole blood, serum and a nasopharyngeal or oropharyngeal swab from each participant. Over a roughly 2-month period, participants in the prospective study had the option of providing additional blood draws and questionnaires. Before DNA extraction, blood samples from the prospective study were shipped at room temperature or frozen.

Overall results and qualifications from the work: The quantity of clinical and demographic metadata differed by source and by participant and was supplied without curation.

The sequenced sample was PBMCs or T cells enriched from blood (not recorded which). The source is a woman aged 18-35 years who had recovered from COVID-19. The rearranged segments are TRBV28 and TRBJ2-2; 7 central bases correspond to TRBD1. The CDR3 has the sequence CASTLGQVDTGELFF. The nucleotide sequence reads TGTGCCAGCACCTTAGGACAGGTGGACACCGGGGAGCTGTTTTTT.